Sequencing of this T cell receptor (beta chain) was carried out in a study of Ad26.COV2.S vaccination and SARS-CoV-2 variants. Some clones are missing from TCRdb's copy, which holds only in-frame ones; the method was immunoSEQ multiplex PCR. The sample lists around 250,000 clones, 80% to 90% occurring once. Between the trimmed V and J ends, which lost 7 bases and 0 bases, there was a span of 10 bases. The CDR3 runs to 14 residues. Germline CDR1 reads MNHEY; CDR2 reads SVGAGI. Treatment indicated: about 20 received Ad26.COV2.S at low or high dose, single or two shots; 5 received placebo; per-sample allocation not given. All samples were drawn on day 63, counting from the first vaccine or placebo injection.

Sequencing was performed on peripheral blood, taken in a trial of Ad26.COV2.S vaccine versus placebo. The rearrangement uses TRBV6-5 and TRBJ1-3; D not certain. The TCR was taken from a person between 18 and 65 years old who received the Ad26.COV2.S COVID-19 vaccine or a placebo. This chain's CDR3 is CASKLAVSGNTIYF. CDR3 coding DNA: TGTGCCAGCAAGTTAGCCGTCTCTGGAAACACCATATATTTT.